This TCR beta chain was sequenced during a study of shared clonotypes between healthy human individuals. Sequenced by immunoSEQ multiplex PCR; TCRdb stores in-frame clones only, minus some. The sample yields 1,500,000 or so clones, just under 99% seen once. Turning to this clone: Its antigen is not identified.

From germline, CDR1 is SEHNR and CDR2 FQNEAQ (reference sequence). V lost 1 base, J lost 8 bases, and 27 bases lay in between. This CDR3 region has 19 residues. Findings and caveats of the study: The study found roughly 5% of naive CD4 clonotypes shared across a few donors.

The donor population consisted of healthy HIV-negative adults with no recent acute infections or vaccinations. Division of CD4+ cells produced a CD45RA+ naive subset and a CD45RA-negative memory subset. Input material: naive CD4+ T cells sorted from blood. Subset here: CD45RA+ positively selected. This clonotype was sampled from a young man in good health. The chain is built from TRBV7-9 and TRBJ2-1; TRBD1 might be the D (5 bases). CDR3 sequence (DNA): TGTGCCAGCAGCTTAGGCGGTGGACACTTTGGCGTTATAAAGCATGAGCAGTTCTTC. The encoded protein is CASSLGGGHFGVIKHEQFF.